This entry describes one T cell receptor (beta chain). Its cognate antigen is unknown. This may be a read error, as it is one base from a much larger clone. TCRdb used MiXCR to reprocess the 5' RACE reads, holding one entry per CDR3 protein. The sample includes 1.5 million to 2 million distinct CDR3 sequences, around a third of them seen just once. Germline CDR1 SQVTM, CDR2 ANQGSEA. The CDR3 totals 15 residues. This sample stems from a study of identical twins. Study results and caveats: Out-of-frame alpha sequences shared by twins showed excess low generation probability. Models, which agreed with sharing between unrelated individuals, nonetheless underestimated the out-of-frame TCR alpha sharing seen in monozygotic twins. Cross-sectional statistical analysis, not tracking of the same donors, underpinned the conclusions. The more abundant beta clonotypes in cord blood had fewer insertions, and memory repertoires did not show this.

The chain recombines TRBV29-1 with TRBJ2-3; 12 bases map to TRBD1. The sequence was collected from a newborn girl in good health. The sample consisted of cord blood. The chain's CDR3 is CSVTGGTGGTGTQYF. Written as DNA, the CDR3 is TGCAGCGTAACTGGCGGGACAGGGGGCACAGGTACGCAGTATTTT.